Listed here are 8 T cell receptor beta chains from one sample, sequenced in a study of OX40 agonist ivuxolimab in advanced cancers. Libraries were prepared by immunoSEQ multiplex PCR; TCRdb keeps only in-frame clonotypes and omits some of them. The table shows tens of thousands of clones, with about 89% occurring only once. The starting material was CD4+ or CD8+ T cells sorted from blood, obtained in a trial of the OX40 agonist ivuxolimab. The receptors were sampled from an adult with an advanced solid tumor such as melanoma, head and neck, liver or kidney cancer.

V is TRBV29-1 and J is TRBJ1-1; 10 bases are shared with TRBD1. The J segment lost 5 bases and the V segment lost 6 bases, leaving 3 bases of the junction unmatched. The germline gives CDR1 SQVTM, CDR2 ANQGSEA. The CDR3 sequence is 12 residues long. CDR3 in DNA: TGCAGCGTGGACAGGGGGGGGACTGAAGCTTTCTTT. This translates into CSVDRGGTEAFF.

This sequence joins TRBV9 and TRBJ2-7, with TRBD2 matching 8 bases. Germline loops: CDR1 SGDLS, CDR2 YYNGEE. After removal of 0 bases from V and 6 bases from J, the junction contained 20 bases not matched to a gene. CDR3 size: 19 residues. This chain's CDR3 is CASSVVAPPGLAELCEQYF. The CDR3 nucleotides read TGTGCCAGCAGCGTAGTAGCCCCCCCCGGACTAGCTGAGCTGTGCGAGCAGTACTTC.

The rearrangement uses TRBV19 and TRBJ1-4, with a tentative D call TRBD1 (6 bases). The CDR3 is 14 residues long. The V and J ends lost 3 bases and 4 bases respectively, with 9 bases between them. Germline-derived CDR1 and CDR2 are LNHDA and SQIVND (reference sequence). The CDR3 protein is CASSILGGNEKLFF. CDR3 nucleotides: TGTGCCAGTAGTATTCTAGGGGGTAATGAAAAACTGTTTTTT.

The chain couples TRBV7-2 to TRBJ2-2; no definite D call. The ends were cut back, 5 bases at V and 4 bases at J, with 11 bases in the middle. From germline, CDR1 is SGHTA and CDR2 FQGNSA. The CDR3 is 14 residues long. The CDR3 region has the DNA TGTGCCAGCAGCGTAAGTCAAGCCACCGGGGAGCTGTTTTTT. The encoded protein is CASSVSQATGELFF.

The CDR3 coding sequence is TGTGCCACCAGCAGAGATCGGGGACGCGAATGGGATACGCAGTATTTT. Translated: CATSRDRGREWDTQYF. The J gene is TRBJ2-3, the V gene TRBV15; D assignment may be TRBD1 or TRBD2 (5 bases each). Germline V lookup: CDR1 LNHNV, CDR2 YYDKDF (reference sequence). V lost 0 bases and J lost 6, with 16 bases in between. CDR3 length: 16 amino acids.

This rearrangement joins TRBV18 to TRBJ2-3; 8 bases match TRBD2. Losses at the gene ends were 3 bases for V and 4 bases for J; bases not matched to a gene: 9. Germline values: CDR1 KGHSH, CDR2 LQKENI. The CDR3 loop spans 16 amino acids. The CDR3 sequence: CASSPFGLATADTQYF. The CDR3 region has the DNA TGTGCCAGCTCACCTTTCGGACTAGCTACGGCAGATACGCAGTATTTT.

Here the CDR3 reads CASSFPGQGTGELFF. CDR3 nucleotides: TGTGCCAGCAGCTTCCCGGGACAGGGGACCGGGGAGCTGTTTTTT. The chain recombines TRBV7-2 with TRBJ2-2; 10 nucleotides align to TRBD1. Per the germline V gene, CDR1 is SGHTA and CDR2 is FQGNSA. This CDR3 has 15 residues. The V and J ends lost 3 bases and 5 bases, in that order; junction bases with no gene match: 3.

The chain carries TRBV28 and TRBJ2-7; D remains unclear. The V gene lost 8 bases and the J gene lost 0 bases, with 11 bases spanning the gap. Germline V lookup: CDR1 MDHEN, CDR2 SYDVKM. The CDR3 totals 13 residues. CDR3: CASRVGSSYEQYF. In nucleotides, the CDR3 is TGTGCCAGCCGTGTCGGTAGCTCCTACGAGCAGTACTTC. Complete variable domain (other parts from reference TRBV28 and TRBJ2-7): DVKVTQSSRYLVKRTGEKVFLECVQDMDHENMFWYRQDPGLGLRLIYFSYDVKMKEKGDIPEGYSVSREKKERFSLILESASTNQTSMYLCASRVGSSYEQYFGPGTRLTVT.